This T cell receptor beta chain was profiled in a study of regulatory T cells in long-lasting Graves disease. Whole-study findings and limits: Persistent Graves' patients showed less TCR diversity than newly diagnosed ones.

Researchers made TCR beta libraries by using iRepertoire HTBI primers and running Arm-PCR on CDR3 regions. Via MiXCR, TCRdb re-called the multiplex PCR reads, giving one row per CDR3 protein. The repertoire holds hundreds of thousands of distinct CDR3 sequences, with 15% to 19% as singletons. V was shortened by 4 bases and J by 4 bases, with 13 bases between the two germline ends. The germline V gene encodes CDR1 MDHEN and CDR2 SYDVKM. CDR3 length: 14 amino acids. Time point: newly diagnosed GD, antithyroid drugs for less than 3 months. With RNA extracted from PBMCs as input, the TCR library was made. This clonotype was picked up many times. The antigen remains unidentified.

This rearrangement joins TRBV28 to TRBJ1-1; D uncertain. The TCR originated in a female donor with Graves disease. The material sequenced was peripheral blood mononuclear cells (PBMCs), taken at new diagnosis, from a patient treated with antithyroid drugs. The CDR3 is CASSSHAGSTEAFF. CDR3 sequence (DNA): TGTGCCAGCAGTTCCCACGCGGGTAGCACTGAAGCTTTCTTT.